This T cell receptor beta chain derives from a study of blood T cell repertoires in COVID-19. The protocol was immunoSEQ multiplex PCR, while the TCRdb copy is restricted to in-frame clones and leaves out a portion. The sample includes about 87,000 clones, 90% of them seen just once. Seattle researchers signed up patients amid active infection and tracked them longitudinally. The germline CDR1 and CDR2 sequences are SGHVS and FQNEAQ. The length of the CDR3 is 18 residues. V gave up 0 bases and J gave up 4 bases, with 18 bases separating them. The sequence was obtained from a man between 18 and 35 years old with COVID-19, enrolled during active disease. V usage is TRBV7-8 and J usage is TRBJ2-2; TRBD1 might be the D (6 bases). The sample comprised peripheral blood. CDR3 nucleotide sequence: TGTGCCAGCAGCTTAGCCCGCGTGATTCAGGGGACCACCGGGGAGCTGTTTTTT. As protein: CASSLARVIQGTTGELFF.